The 3 T cell receptor beta chains below all came from one sample that was sequenced in a study of beta chain features in type 1 diabetes. The whole isolated RNA underwent reverse transcription, so sequencing captured expressed TCRB transcripts. The data were produced by immunoSEQ multiplex PCR, yet TCRdb's version contains in-frame clones alone and is incomplete. The profile covers 300,000 to 350,000 clones, with 7% to 10% appearing a single time and approximately 1% taken by the ten largest. Overall study findings and caveats: Patients with Type 1 diabetes showed moderately but significantly shorter TCRB CDR3s in all four CD4+ subsets.

Antigen specificity for these receptors is unknown. Sequencing input: central memory CD4+ T cells from blood. Receptors originate from a man younger than 40 with type 1 diabetes.

This clone has only a few counts. This may stem from a read error, because a much larger clone lies one nucleotide away. This chain links TRBV7-8 with TRBJ2-6; D is unclear. This CDR3 is 14 amino acids long. Between the trimmed V and J ends, which lost 6 bases and 0 bases, there was a span of 6 bases. Germline-derived CDR1 and CDR2 are SGHVS and FQNEAQ. The CDR3 protein is CASREVSGANVLTF. Written as DNA, the CDR3 is TGTGCCAGCAGAGAGGTCTCTGGGGCCAACGTCCTGACTTTC.

The rearrangement links TRBV6-6 to TRBJ1-6; D is undetermined. CDR3 length: 15 residues. Trimming pared 0 bases from V and 8 bases from J, leaving 11 bases between. Germline CDR1 and CDR2: MNHNY and SVGAGI (reference sequence). This CDR3 reads CASSYSPGVDSPLHF. CDR3 DNA sequence: TGTGCCAGCAGTTACTCCCCAGGTGTAGATTCACCCCTCCACTTT.

The rearrangement links TRBV7-2 to TRBJ1-5; 9 nucleotides line up with TRBD1. Losses at the gene ends were 1 base for V and 6 bases for J; bases not matched to a gene: 4. The CDR3 has 15 residues. Germline values: CDR1 SGHTA, CDR2 FQGNSA. The CDR3 reads CASSLEGTGLQPQHF. The CDR3 coding sequence is TGTGCCAGCAGCTTAGAGGGGACAGGGCTTCAGCCCCAGCATTTT.